Each of the 7 T cell receptor beta chains below was sequenced from the same sample in a study of blood T cell repertoires in COVID-19. Assay: immunoSEQ multiplex PCR; the TCRdb copy retains only in-frame clones and omits some. This repertoire shows more than 150,000 clones, about 86% found once; its top ten account for about 1%. Source material: peripheral blood. The source is a woman aged 18-29 years who had recovered from COVID-19.

The CDR3 is CASSQDGGVRYTF. The CDR3 DNA sequence: TGTGCCAGCAGCCAAGACGGGGGTGTACGCTACACCTTC. The chain links TRBV3-1 (or the pseudogene TRBV3-2) to TRBJ1-2; a weak D match, TRBD1 (5 bases). Trimming left V 0 bases short and J 9 bases short, with 11 bases between. The CDR3 extends over 13 amino acids. CDR1 is LGHDT and CDR2 is YNNKEL in the germline V gene (reference sequence).

The chain uses TRBV29-1 and TRBJ2-7, with 11 bases that match TRBD2. V shed 5 bases and J 2 bases; nucleotides not matched to a gene: 5. This CDR3 comprises 14 residues. Looked up from germline, CDR1 is SQVTM and CDR2 is ANQGSEA. The CDR3 is CSVYGTSGAYEQYF. In DNA, the CDR3 is TGCAGCGTTTACGGGACTAGCGGTGCCTACGAGCAGTACTTC.

V gene TRBV3-1 (or the pseudogene TRBV3-2) combines with J gene TRBJ1-2, with 7 bases lining up with TRBD1. Germline loops: CDR1 LGHDT, CDR2 YNNKEL (reference sequence). The length of the CDR3 is 16 residues. Unmatched junction bases numbered 9, after V lost 5 bases and J lost 0 bases. The CDR3 DNA reads TGTGCCAGCAGCTCTATAGGGACAGCATCTAACTATGGCTACACCTTC. Translating it yields CASSSIGTASNYGYTF.

In its sample, this clone was seen once. The chain combines TRBV6-5 with TRBJ2-7; no reliable D call. Deletions cut 3 bases from V and 3 bases from J, with 9 bases between. Germline CDR1 reads MNHEY; CDR2 reads SVGAGI. CDR3 length: 13 amino acids. CDR3 sequence reads: CASSYNLFYEQYF. CDR3 nucleotides: TGTGCCAGCAGTTATAATCTTTTCTACGAGCAGTACTTC.

This clone was observed a single time. The chain joins TRBV20-1 to TRBJ2-1, with 12 bases fitting TRBD2. Germline loops: CDR1 DFQATT, CDR2 SNEGSKA (reference sequence). This CDR3 region has 14 residues. V trimming: 3 bases; J trimming: 8 bases; junction bases outside the gene matches: 5. CDR3 amino acids: CSASAGLAGDEQFF. The CDR3 DNA follows: TGCAGTGCTAGTGCGGGACTAGCGGGTGATGAGCAGTTCTTC.

V usage is TRBV6-6 and J usage is TRBJ1-2, with 8 nucleotides matching TRBD1. The ends lost 5 bases at V and 5 bases at J; junction bases unmatched: 19. CDR1 MNHNY and CDR2 SVGAGI come from the germline V gene (reference sequence). The CDR3 contains 18 residues. The CDR3 DNA follows: TGTGCCAGCAGTCCCCACGGGGGGCCGGACAGGGACTCTTATGGCTACACCTTC. Amino acids: CASSPHGGPDRDSYGYTF.

This clone came up once. The rearrangement joins TRBV9 to TRBJ2-1, with 11 bases lining up with TRBD2. Looked up from germline, CDR1 is SGDLS and CDR2 is YYNGEE. This CDR3 spans 15 amino acids. Losses at the gene ends were 4 bases for V and 8 bases for J; bases not matched to a gene: 8. The CDR3 region is CASSPTSGSAHEQFF. In nucleotides, the CDR3 is TGTGCCAGCAGCCCTACTAGCGGGAGTGCCCATGAGCAGTTCTTC.